This note documents a single T cell receptor beta chain sequence. This sample is drawn from a study of blood T cell repertoires in COVID-19. Turning to the study itself: From the United States, Italy and Spain came samples of acute and convalescent COVID-19. The cDNA or gDNA used as material had been derived from T cells, B-cell-depleted T cells, or PBMCs.

This CDR3 comprises 14 residues. Germline CDR1 is LGHDT and CDR2 is YNNKEL (reference sequence). With V trimmed by 4 bases and J by 5 bases, 5 bases remained unmatched. Sequenced by immunoSEQ multiplex PCR; TCRdb stores in-frame clones only, minus some. There are approximately 210,000 clones in the sample; about 91% occur only once, and about 1.3% lies in the top ten. This TCR came from a man aged 30-40 years with acute or convalescent COVID-19. The genes are TRBV3-1 (or the pseudogene TRBV3-2) and TRBJ1-5; 7 nucleotides align to TRBD1. Source material: peripheral blood. The CDR3 loop reads CASSPRQGYQPQHF. Written as DNA, the CDR3 is TGTGCCAGCAGCCCGCGACAGGGTTATCAGCCCCAGCATTTT.